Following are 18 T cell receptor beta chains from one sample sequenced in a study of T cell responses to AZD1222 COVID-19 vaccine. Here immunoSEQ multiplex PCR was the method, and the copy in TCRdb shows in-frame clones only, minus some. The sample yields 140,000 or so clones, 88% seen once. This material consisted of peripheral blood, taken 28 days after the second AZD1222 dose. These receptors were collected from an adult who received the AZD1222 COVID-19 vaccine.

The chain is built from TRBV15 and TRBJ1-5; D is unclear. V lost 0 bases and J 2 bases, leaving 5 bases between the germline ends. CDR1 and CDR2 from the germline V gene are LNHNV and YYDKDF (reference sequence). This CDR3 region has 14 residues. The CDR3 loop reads CATSRERGNQPQHF. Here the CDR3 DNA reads TGTGCCACCAGCAGAGAAAGGGGCAATCAGCCCCAGCATTTT.

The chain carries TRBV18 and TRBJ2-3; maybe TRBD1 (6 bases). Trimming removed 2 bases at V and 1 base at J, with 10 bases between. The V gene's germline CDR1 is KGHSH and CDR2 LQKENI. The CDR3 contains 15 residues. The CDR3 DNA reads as TGTGCCAGCTCACCAGGGGGCGTGGGCACAGATACGCAGTATTTT. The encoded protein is CASSPGGVGTDTQYF.

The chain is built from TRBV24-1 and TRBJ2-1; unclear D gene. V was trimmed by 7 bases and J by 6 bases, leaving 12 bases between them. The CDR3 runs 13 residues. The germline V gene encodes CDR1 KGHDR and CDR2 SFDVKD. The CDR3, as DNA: TGTGCCACCAGCCGGCTACCAATCAATGAGCAGTTCTTC. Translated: CATSRLPINEQFF.

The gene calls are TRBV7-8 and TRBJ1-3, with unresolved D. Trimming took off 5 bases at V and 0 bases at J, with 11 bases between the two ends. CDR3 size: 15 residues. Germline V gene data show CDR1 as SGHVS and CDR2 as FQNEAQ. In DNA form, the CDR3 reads TGTGCCAGCAGCCCCCCCTACAGCTCTGGAAACACCATATATTTT. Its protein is CASSPPYSSGNTIYF.

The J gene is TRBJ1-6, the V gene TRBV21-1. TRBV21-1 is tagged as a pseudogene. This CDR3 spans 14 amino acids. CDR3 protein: CARGGRGRGSPLHF. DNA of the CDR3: TGTGCCAGGGGGGGTAGGGGGAGAGGATCACCCCTCCACTTT.

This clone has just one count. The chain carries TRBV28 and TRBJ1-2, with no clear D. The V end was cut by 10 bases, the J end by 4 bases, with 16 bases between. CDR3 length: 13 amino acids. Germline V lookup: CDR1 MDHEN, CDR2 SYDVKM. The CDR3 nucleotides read TGTGCCACCCTTGACGCGAGGGCCTATGGCTACACCTTC. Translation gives CATLDARAYGYTF.

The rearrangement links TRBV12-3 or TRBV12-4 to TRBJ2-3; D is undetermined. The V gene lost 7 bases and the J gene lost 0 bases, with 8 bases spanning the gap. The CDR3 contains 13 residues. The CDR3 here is CASTPPSTDTQYF. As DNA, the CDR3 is TGTGCCAGCACGCCCCCAAGCACAGATACGCAGTATTTT.

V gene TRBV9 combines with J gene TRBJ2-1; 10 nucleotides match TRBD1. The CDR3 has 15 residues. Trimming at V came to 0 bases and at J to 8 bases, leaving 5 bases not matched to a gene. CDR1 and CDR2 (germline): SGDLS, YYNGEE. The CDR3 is CASSVGGQGTHEQFF. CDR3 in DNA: TGTGCCAGCAGCGTAGGGGGACAGGGGACCCATGAGCAGTTCTTC.

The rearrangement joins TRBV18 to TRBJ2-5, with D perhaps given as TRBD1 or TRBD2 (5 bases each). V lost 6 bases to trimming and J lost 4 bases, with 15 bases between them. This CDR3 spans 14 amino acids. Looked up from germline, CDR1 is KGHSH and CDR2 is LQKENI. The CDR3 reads CASSTGAGAETQYF. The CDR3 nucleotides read TGTGCCAGCTCGACCGGGGCAGGCGCAGAGACCCAGTACTTC.

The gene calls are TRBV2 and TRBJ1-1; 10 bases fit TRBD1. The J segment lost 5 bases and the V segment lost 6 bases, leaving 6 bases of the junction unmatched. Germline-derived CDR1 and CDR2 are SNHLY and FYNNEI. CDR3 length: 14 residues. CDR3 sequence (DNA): TGTGCCAGCAGGGGACAGGGGACTGTAACTGAAGCTTTCTTT. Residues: CASRGQGTVTEAFF.

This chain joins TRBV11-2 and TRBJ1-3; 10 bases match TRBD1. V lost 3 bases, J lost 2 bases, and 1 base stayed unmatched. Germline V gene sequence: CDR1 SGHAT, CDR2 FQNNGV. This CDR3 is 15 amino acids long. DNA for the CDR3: TGTGCCAGCAGCTTGGGGACAGGGGCTGGAAACACCATATATTTT. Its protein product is CASSLGTGAGNTIYF.

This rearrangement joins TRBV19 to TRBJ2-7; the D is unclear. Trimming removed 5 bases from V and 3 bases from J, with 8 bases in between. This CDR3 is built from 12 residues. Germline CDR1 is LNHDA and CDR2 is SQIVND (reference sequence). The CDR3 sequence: CASSGGGYEQYF. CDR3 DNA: TGTGCCAGTAGTGGCGGTGGCTACGAGCAGTACTTC.

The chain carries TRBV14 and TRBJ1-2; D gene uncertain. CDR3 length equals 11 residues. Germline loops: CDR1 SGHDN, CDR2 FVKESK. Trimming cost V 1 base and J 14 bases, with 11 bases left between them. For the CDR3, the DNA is TGTGCCAGCAGCCAAGCCCAAAGGAAGACCTTC. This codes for CASSQAQRKTF.

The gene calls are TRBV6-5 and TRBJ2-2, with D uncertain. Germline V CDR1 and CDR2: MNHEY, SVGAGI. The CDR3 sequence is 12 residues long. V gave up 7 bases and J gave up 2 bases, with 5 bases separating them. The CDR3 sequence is CASTDNTGELFF. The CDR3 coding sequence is TGTGCCAGCACAGATAACACCGGGGAGCTGTTTTTT.

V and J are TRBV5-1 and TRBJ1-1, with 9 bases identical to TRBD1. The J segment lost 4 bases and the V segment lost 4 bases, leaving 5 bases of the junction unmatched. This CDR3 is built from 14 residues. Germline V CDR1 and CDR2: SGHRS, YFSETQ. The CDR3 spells CASSPGQGFTEAFF. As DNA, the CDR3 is TGCGCCAGCAGCCCGGGACAGGGTTTCACTGAAGCTTTCTTT. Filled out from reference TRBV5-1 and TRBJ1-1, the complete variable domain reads KAGVTQTPRYLIKTRGQQVTLSCSPISGHRSVSWYQQTPGQGLQFLFEYFSETQRNKGNFPGRFSGRQFSNSRSEMNVSTLELGDSALYLCASSPGQGFTEAFFGQGTRLTVV.

CDR3 coding DNA: TGTGCCAGCAGTCCCGCGGGGGGGCCTAGCACAGATACGCAGTATTTT. Translating it yields CASSPAGGPSTDTQYF. The chain uses TRBV27 and TRBJ2-3; TRBD2 aligns across 9 bases. The CDR3 has 16 residues. V was clipped by 5 bases and J by 0 bases; unmatched bases: 6. Looked up from germline, CDR1 is MNHEY and CDR2 is SMNVEV (reference sequence).

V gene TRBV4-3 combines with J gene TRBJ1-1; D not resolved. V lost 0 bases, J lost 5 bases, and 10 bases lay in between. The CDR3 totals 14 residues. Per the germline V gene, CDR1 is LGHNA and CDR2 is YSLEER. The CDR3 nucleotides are TGCGCCAGCAGCCAAGATAGCCTGAGGACTGAAGCTTTCTTT. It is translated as CASSQDSLRTEAFF.

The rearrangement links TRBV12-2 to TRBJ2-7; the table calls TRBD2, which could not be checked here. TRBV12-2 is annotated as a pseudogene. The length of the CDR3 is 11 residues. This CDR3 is CASRLYEGQYF. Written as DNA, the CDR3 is TGTGCAAGTCGCCTGTACGAGGGGCAGTACTTC.